This is a list of T cell receptor beta chains from one sample in a study of cytomegalovirus exposure and HLA in healthy donors. TCRdb's table, derived via immunoSEQ multiplex PCR, lists solely in-frame clones and lacks some. The profile shows 130,000 to 150,000 clones, roughly 80% of them singletons. The sequenced sample consisted of PBMCs. The receptor set was obtained from a woman aged 40 to 50 in good health and CMV-seropositive. Both conserved end residues are part of each CDR3. D genes are given only for firm matches. Expanded clones are given a class, and other clones once, few, many or no size at all.

j_gene,v_gene,len,d_gene,abundance,CDR3aa,CDR3nt
TRBJ1-1,TRBV6-5,11,.,.,CASRTGTEAFF,TGTGCCAGCAGAACAGGTACTGAAGCTTTCTTT
TRBJ2-3,TRBV5-1,18,TRBD2,.,CASSLGGTSGMRTDTQYF,TGCGCCAGCAGCTTGGGGGGGACTAGCGGGATGCGCACAGATACGCAGTATTTT
TRBJ1-2,TRBV6-5,16,TRBD1,.,CASSYSIGDRGYGYTF,TGTGCCAGCAGTTACTCGATAGGGGACAGGGGCTATGGCTACACCTTC
TRBJ1-5,TRBV6-6,13,.,few,CASSYGADQPQHF,TGTGCCAGCAGTTACGGGGCGGATCAGCCCCAGCATTTT
TRBJ1-2,TRBV5-6,16,TRBD1,.,CASSLVIGQGSDGYTF,TGTGCCAGCAGCCTAGTAATCGGACAGGGAAGTGATGGCTACACCTTC
TRBJ2-5,TRBV10-3,14,TRBD2,few,CAISVAGGIETQYF,TGTGCCATCAGCGTAGCGGGGGGGATTGAGACCCAGTACTTC
TRBJ1-6,TRBV9,15,TRBD1,.,CASSADRVDNSPLHF,TGTGCCAGCAGCGCGGACAGGGTGGATAATTCACCCCTCCACTTT
TRBJ2-4,TRBV10-1,20,TRBD2,.,CASSRKDILSRGVAKNIQYF,TGCGCCAGCAGTCGGAAGGACATCCTATCGCGGGGGGTAGCCAAAAACATTCAGTACTTC
TRBJ2-2,TRBV6-1,13,.,once,CASSPDLGGELFF,TGTGCCAGCAGTCCTGACTTGGGCGGGGAGCTGTTTTTT
TRBJ1-1,TRBV28,14,.,.,CASHPAGANTEAFF,TGTGCCAGCCACCCCGCGGGAGCTAACACTGAAGCTTTCTTT
TRBJ2-5,TRBV5-1,15,.,.,CASSGGNGGQETQYF,TGCGCCAGCAGCGGTGGGAACGGAGGACAAGAGACCCAGTACTTC
TRBJ1-5,TRBV28,15,.,.,CASSPGGVSNQPQHF,TGTGCCAGCAGTCCTGGGGGGGTTAGCAATCAGCCCCAGCATTTT
TRBJ2-5,TRBV2,14,.,few,CASRGTGEGETQYF,TGTGCCAGCAGAGGGACGGGAGAGGGAGAGACCCAGTACTTC
TRBJ1-2,TRBV5-1,14,TRBD1,.,CASSLQGIDYGYTF,TGCGCCAGCAGCCTACAGGGGATTGACTATGGCTACACCTTC
TRBJ2-7,TRBV10-2,14,.,.,CASSEPGEVREQYF,TGCGCCAGCAGTGAGCCGGGGGAGGTACGAGAGCAGTACTTC
TRBJ1-1,TRBV6-6,14,TRBD1,few,CASRSTGVNTEAFF,TGTGCCAGCAGAAGCACAGGGGTTAACACTGAAGCTTTCTTT
TRBJ2-5,TRBV2,12,.,.,CASIARGETQYF,TGTGCCAGCATAGCCAGGGGAGAGACCCAGTACTTC
TRBJ2-1,TRBV6-5,15,TRBD2,.,CASSSSGGAYNEQFF,TGTGCCAGCAGTTCCAGCGGGGGGGCTTACAATGAGCAGTTCTTC
TRBJ1-2,TRBV19,15,.,.,CASSIGSQQPYGYTF,TGTGCCAGTAGTATAGGCTCGCAACAGCCCTATGGCTACACCTTC
TRBJ2-7,TRBV5-1,14,.,.,CASSLEAASYEQYF,TGCGCCAGCAGCTTGGAAGCGGCCTCCTACGAGCAGTACTTC
TRBJ1-1,TRBV4-2,17,TRBD1,few,CASSPSDRAPMNTEAFF,TGTGCCAGCAGCCCGTCGGACAGGGCCCCCATGAACACTGAAGCTTTCTTT
TRBJ2-3,TRBV6-5,16,TRBD2,.,CASSYLVGGSRDTQYF,TGTGCCAGCAGTTACCTAGTGGGGGGGTCCCGGGATACGCAGTATTTT
TRBJ2-3,TRBV6-1,17,.,few,CASSELGGGFSTDTQYF,TGTGCCAGCAGTGAACTAGGGGGGGGCTTTAGCACAGATACGCAGTATTTT
TRBJ2-7,TRBV9,16,TRBD1,.,CASSVGGTGGRNEQYF,TGTGCCAGCAGCGTAGGCGGGACAGGGGGCCGAAACGAGCAGTACTTC
TRBJ1-1,TRBV14,15,.,.,CASSLLSSVGTEAFF,TGTGCCAGCAGCCTCCTTAGTTCGGTCGGGACTGAAGCTTTCTTT